These T cell receptor beta chains were read from a single sample in a study of shared clonotypes between healthy human individuals. Sequenced by immunoSEQ multiplex PCR; TCRdb stores in-frame clones only, minus some. The table has 950,000 to 1,100,000 clones, roughly 80% seen once; the top ten hold 1.2% to 1.5%. Sample: memory CD4+ T cells sorted from blood. These receptors all stem from a man aged 18 to 30 in good health. The CDR3 runs from the conserved cysteine through the conserved F or W. D genes are given only for firm matches. Clone size appears in some rows only: once, few, many, or a class for an expanded clone.

D gene	J gene	V gene	clone size	CDR3 protein	CDR3 DNA
NA	TRBJ1-6	TRBV11-2	few	CASSSPGGGSPLHF	TGTGCCAGCAGCTCTCCAGGAGGGGGTTCACCCCTCCACTTT
TRBD1	TRBJ2-7	TRBV6-6	NA	CASTSGQASYEQYF	TGTGCCAGCACTTCGGGACAGGCCTCCTACGAGCAGTACTTC
TRBD2	TRBJ2-2	TRBV7-2	few	CASSQQRLGLAGTGELFF	TGTGCCAGCAGCCAACAACGGCTGGGACTAGCTGGCACCGGGGAGCTGTTTTTT
NA	TRBJ2-7	TRBV10-3	NA	CAIRWSTPEQYF	TGTGCCATCAGGTGGTCCACGCCCGAGCAGTACTTC
NA	TRBJ1-2	TRBV7-9	NA	CASSLEGRNYGYTF	TGTGCCAGCAGCTTAGAGGGCAGAAACTATGGCTACACCTTC
NA	TRBJ2-7	TRBV6-6	NA	CASTPGLGGEQYF	TGTGCCAGCACCCCCGGCCTGGGGGGAGAGCAGTACTTC
TRBD2	TRBJ2-7	TRBV4-1	NA	CASSRMSLAGTYEQYF	TGCGCCAGCAGCCGCATGAGCCTAGCGGGTACCTACGAGCAGTACTTC
NA	TRBJ1-6	TRBV7-9	once	CASSPDTQGAYNSPLHF	TGTGCCAGCAGCCCAGACACACAAGGAGCCTATAATTCACCCCTCCACTTT
NA	TRBJ1-5	TRBV10-3	NA	CAISEGVGNQPQHF	TGTGCCATCAGTGAGGGGGTCGGGAATCAGCCCCAGCATTTT
NA	TRBJ2-5	TRBV2	NA	CASRWRGAGETQYF	TGTGCCAGCAGGTGGAGGGGGGCGGGAGAGACCCAGTACTTC
NA	TRBJ1-4	TRBV18	NA	CASSLHPPTNEKLFF	TGTGCCAGCTCACTACACCCCCCAACTAATGAAAAACTGTTTTTT
NA	TRBJ2-2	TRBV5-1	NA	CASSLAATSGELFF	TGCGCCAGCAGCTTGGCTGCGACGTCGGGGGAGCTGTTTTTT
NA	TRBJ1-2	TRBV28	NA	CASTSDGHDYGYTF	TGTGCCAGCACCTCGGATGGACACGACTATGGCTACACCTTC
TRBD2	TRBJ2-1	TRBV7-9	NA	CASSFSGPSGRGQFF	TGTGCCAGCAGCTTTAGCGGCCCTAGCGGGAGGGGGCAGTTCTTC
TRBD2	TRBJ2-5	TRBV2	once	CASRRLAGQETQYF	TGTGCCAGCAGGAGACTAGCGGGACAAGAGACCCAGTACTTC
NA	TRBJ1-3	TRBV5-8	NA	CASSIGPGNTIYF	TGTGCCAGCAGCATCGGACCGGGAAACACCATATATTTT
NA	TRBJ2-1	TRBV10-3	NA	CAISESWDFNNEQFF	TGTGCCATCAGTGAGTCGTGGGACTTCAACAATGAGCAGTTCTTC
NA	TRBJ2-1	TRBV10-3	NA	CAISPIDNEQFF	TGTGCCATCTCTCCGATCGACAATGAGCAGTTCTTC